This entry describes one T cell receptor beta chain. Its target antigen remains unknown. A read error may produce the germline difference seen at one junction end. These data belong to a study of vaccination and CD4 T cells after COVID-19 (dated by TCRdb to the early 2020s). As for the study more broadly: SARS-CoV-2 positivity had been established in the convalescent patients by nasal swab PCR, and mild disease was recorded in about 9 of these patients and severe disease in one. In the convalescent cohort there were six males and four females, among whom were two Hispanic individuals, seven Caucasians, two Asians and one multiracial person. Participants received two doses of either the Pfizer-BioNTech BNT162b2 vaccine (n=8) or the Moderna mRNA-1273 vaccine (n=2). Post-COVID blood samples from convalescent patients were collected a median of approximately 93 days after diagnosis, with a range of 35 to 161 days. The time from the second vaccine dose to post-vaccine blood sampling had a median of around 72 days and ranged from about 14 to 250 days. For stimulating the cultures, overlapping spike peptide pools were used, derived from SARS-CoV-2 as well as from the common cold coronaviruses HCoV-NL63, HCoV-OC43 and HCoV-229E. In control cultures, a CEFX viral epitope pool was used as positive control, an HIV-1 Nef peptide pool was used as negative control, or no peptide was added. In roughly 11 COVID-19 convalescent patients and a few infection-naive healthy vaccine recipients, the spike-specific CD4+ TCR repertoire before mRNA vaccination was compared with the repertoire after mRNA vaccination. Study-wide conclusions, independent of this receptor: Only a relatively small number of convalescent patients were included in the study, and early timepoints following natural infection were not analyzed. The median count of SARS-CoV-2-reactive clonotypes went up from 21 after infection to 38 after vaccination, although the change was not significant. Among the post-vaccine SARS-CoV-2-reactive clones in convalescent patients, a median approximately 90% showed up only after vaccination, which suggests vaccine-specific priming. In convalescent patients, nearly all vaccine-specific clones (304 of 307) were found to be mono-reactive for SARS-CoV-2 spike rather than cross-reactive with common cold coronaviruses.

The library was generated by PCR. At the Johns Hopkins FTIC core, DNA from the cultured CD4+ T cells underwent TCR sequencing with the Oncomine TCR Beta short-read assay. The QIAamp micro DNA kit was used to extract genomic DNA from the cultured CD4+ T cells. Oncomine TCR Beta libraries from cultured CD4+ T cells were pooled with unique dual indexes and sequenced on an Illumina iSeq 100. In the authors' own workflow: Non-productive sequences were filtered out, and CDR3s that did not start with C, did not end with F or W, or were shorter than 7 amino acids were discarded. Antigen-specific clonotypes were identified using the MANAFEST web application through comparison of peptide-stimulated wells with reference and other culture wells. An FDR below 0.05, an odds ratio above 5, and a productive frequency above 0.1% in at least two of three replicate wells were required for clones to be considered positive. Cross-reactive clonotypes were defined as significantly expanded in both SARS-CoV-2 spike wells and at least one common cold coronavirus spike condition. Levenshtein distances (stringdist) and unrooted phylogenetic trees (ape) in R version 3.6.1 were used to assess CDR3 homology. TCRdb trimmed public reads at Q25 via fastp, called clones via MiXCR and kept in-frame beta chains. Records with the same CDR3 protein are collapsed into one entry carrying the most frequent genes and DNA. The V and J calls follow TCRdb's processing rather than the paper's. Here the sample has more than 7,500 distinct CDR3 sequences; approximately 60% occur a single time. 6% to 9.5% of the sample comes from the top ten.

The CDR3 holds 12 amino acids from the cysteine to the phenylalanine. This entry keeps only the CDR3 DNA: 36 bases, framed from base 1. Via the germline V gene, CDR1 is SGHDN and CDR2 FVKESK. The treatment or condition label, read with the paper, signifies: approximately nine-day PBMC culture with coronavirus spike peptide pools or control peptides (ViraFEST assay). To expand antigen-specific T cells with peptide pools and then pick out the expanded clonotypes through TCR sequencing, the study relied on the ViraFEST assay. The convalescent patients' positive SARS-CoV-2 PCR tests fell between March and December 2020, which was before the Alpha, Beta and Delta variants emerged in the United States. Each well held about 1.8 million PBMCs cultured with 9 to 10 ug/ml peptide pools in IMDM containing roughly 5% human AB serum and 9 to 10 IU/ml IL-2. On days 3 and 7, half of the culture medium was replaced with fresh IL-2-containing medium. Once the cells had been in culture for 10 days, the EasySep CD4+ T cell isolation kit was used to isolate CD4+ T cells by negative selection. Ficoll-Paque Plus gradient centrifugation was used to isolate PBMCs from whole blood, and the isolated PBMCs were then either used fresh or cryopreserved at -140C. Culture conditions were generally each tested in triplicate wells.

Source material: CD4+ T cells from blood, cultured in vitro. This TCR came from a human donor who had recovered from COVID-19. The rearranged segments are TRBV14 and TRBJ1-1; the D gene identity is not certain. The CDR3 amino acid sequence is: CASSPWNTEAFF. The nucleotide sequence is TGTGCCAGCAGCCCTTGGAACACTGAAGCCTTCTTT.